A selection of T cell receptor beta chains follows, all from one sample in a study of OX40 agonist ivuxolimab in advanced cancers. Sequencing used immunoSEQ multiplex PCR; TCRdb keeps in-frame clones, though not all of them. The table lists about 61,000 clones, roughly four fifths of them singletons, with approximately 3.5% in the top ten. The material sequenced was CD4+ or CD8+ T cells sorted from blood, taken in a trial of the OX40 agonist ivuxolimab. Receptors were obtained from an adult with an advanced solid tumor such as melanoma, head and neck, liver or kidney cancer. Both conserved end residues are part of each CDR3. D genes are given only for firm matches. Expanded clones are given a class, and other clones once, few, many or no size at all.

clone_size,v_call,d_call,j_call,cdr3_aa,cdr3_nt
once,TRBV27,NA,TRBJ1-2,CASSLAGDGYTF,TGTGCCAGCAGTTTGGCGGGGGACGGCTACACCTTC
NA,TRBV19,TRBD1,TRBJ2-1,CASSPGQGAGEQFF,TGTGCCAGTAGTCCGGGACAGGGGGCCGGTGAGCAGTTCTTC
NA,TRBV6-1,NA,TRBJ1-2,CASKLDGSYGYTF,TGTGCCAGCAAACTAGATGGGTCCTATGGCTACACCTTC
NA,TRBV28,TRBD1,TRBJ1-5,CASRPGTVNQPQHF,TGTGCCAGCAGGCCCGGGACAGTTAATCAGCCCCAGCATTTT
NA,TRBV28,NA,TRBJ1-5,CASSLGQGLIQPQHF,TGTGCCAGCAGTTTAGGGCAGGGGTTAATTCAGCCCCAGCATTTT
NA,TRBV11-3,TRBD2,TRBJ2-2,CASSPKTSGGYVGELFF,TGTGCCAGCAGCCCAAAGACTAGCGGGGGATACGTCGGGGAGCTGTTTTTT
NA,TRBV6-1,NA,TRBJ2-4,CASSEAAGTKNIQYF,TGTGCCAGCAGTGAAGCGGCTGGGACCAAAAACATTCAGTACTTC
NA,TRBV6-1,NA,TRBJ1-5,CASSAQGNQPQHF,TGTGCCAGCTCCGCGCAGGGTAATCAGCCCCAGCATTTT
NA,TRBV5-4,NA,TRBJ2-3,CASSLPGATDTQYF,TGTGCCAGCAGCTTGCCCGGGGCCACAGATACGCAGTATTTT
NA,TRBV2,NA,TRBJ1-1,CASSDLRMGTEAFF,TGTGCCAGCAGTGATTTGAGGATGGGGACTGAAGCTTTCTTT
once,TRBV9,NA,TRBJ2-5,CASSGGDFQETQYF,TGTGCCAGCAGCGGAGGGGACTTCCAAGAGACCCAGTACTTC
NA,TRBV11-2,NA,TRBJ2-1,CASSLAQGPYNEQFF,TGTGCCAGCAGCTTAGCACAGGGCCCCTACAATGAGCAGTTCTTC
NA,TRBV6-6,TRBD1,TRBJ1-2,CASTPDRVYGYTF,TGTGCCAGCACCCCGGACAGGGTGTATGGCTACACCTTC
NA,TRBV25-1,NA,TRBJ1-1,CASSEWGTEAFF,TGTGCCAGCAGTGAATGGGGCACTGAAGCTTTCTTT
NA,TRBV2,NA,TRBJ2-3,CASRVSGSDTQYF,TGTGCCAGCAGGGTGTCGGGGTCAGATACGCAGTATTTT